This T cell receptor (beta chain) emerged from a study of shared clonotypes between healthy human individuals. On the study more broadly: CD4 naive and CD4 memory each took three plates per donor, while CD8 naive took two and CD8 memory one.

Caucasian adults living in Nashville, Tennessee, provided all samples. The V gene's germline CDR1 is KGHSH and CDR2 LQKENI. With 2 bases removed from V and 3 bases from J, the gap between germline ends came to 12 bases. The CDR3 extends over 15 amino acids. TCRdb keeps only in-frame clones here, not all; method: immunoSEQ multiplex PCR. The data contain about 2.5 million clones, about nine tenths of them singletons. The receptor was derived from a man aged 18 to 29 in good health. Some clones in this sample may be carry-over from other donors' samples. The chain has TRBV18 and TRBJ2-3; a possible D gene is TRBD2 (5 bases). The sequencing input was naive CD4+ T cells from PBMCs. Subset: CD45RA+ positively selected. CDR3 sequence: CASSPSGLSTDTQYF. In DNA form, the CDR3 reads TGTGCCAGCTCACCAAGCGGTCTGTCTACAGATACGCAGTATTTT. Using reference TRBV18 and TRBJ2-3 for the parts outside the CDR3, the full variable domain is NAGVMQNPRHLVRRRGQEARLRCSPMKGHSHVYWYRQLPEEGLKFMVYLQKENIIDESGMPKERFSAEFPKEGPSILRIQQVVRGDSAAYFCASSPSGLSTDTQYFGPGTRLTVL.